The rows below give T cell receptor beta chains drawn from one sample of a study of tumor-infiltrating lymphocytes in primary liver carcinoma. TCRdb re-analysed the multiplex PCR reads in MiXCR, keeping a single row per CDR3 protein. The repertoire holds under 200,000 distinct CDR3 sequences, with 85% as singletons. Sequenced sample: tumor tissue from primary liver carcinoma. These TCRs come from a man aged 35 to 55 with primary liver carcinoma and hepatitis B virus infection. The CDR3 runs from the conserved cysteine through the conserved F or W. A D gene is named only where the DNA matches it firmly. Not every row has a clone size; where given, it reads once, few, many or a size class.

len: 13
d_gene: TRBD2
abundance: NA
v_gene: TRBV6-2/TRBV6-3
j_gene: TRBJ2-1
CDR3aa: CASSRLATNEQIF

len: 15
d_gene: NA
abundance: NA
v_gene: TRBV4-2
j_gene: TRBJ2-1
CDR3aa: CAISLLSGSHNEQFF

len: 14
d_gene: NA
abundance: many
v_gene: TRBV12-3/TRBV12-4
j_gene: TRBJ1-5
CDR3aa: CASSFRLSNQPQHF

len: 14
d_gene: NA
abundance: NA
v_gene: TRBV11-2
j_gene: TRBJ2-7
CDR3aa: CAGSLWGYRDEKYF

len: 15
d_gene: TRBD2
abundance: NA
v_gene: TRBV6-1
j_gene: TRBJ2-1
CDR3aa: CASRDRLAGVNGQFF

len: 15
d_gene: NA
abundance: NA
v_gene: TRBV6-1
j_gene: TRBJ2-1
CDR3aa: CASVYGTTSSDEQFF

len: 16
d_gene: TRBD2
abundance: NA
v_gene: TRBV11-3
j_gene: TRBJ2-3
CDR3aa: CASSGTPAGVVDTQYF

len: 17
d_gene: NA
abundance: NA
v_gene: TRBV30
j_gene: TRBJ2-2
CDR3aa: CAWIDSRRSINTRELFF

len: 16
d_gene: TRBD2
abundance: many
v_gene: TRBV4-2
j_gene: TRBJ2-7
CDR3aa: CASSLSYGRGTREQYF

len: 16
d_gene: TRBD1
abundance: few
v_gene: TRBV5-4
j_gene: TRBJ2-1
CDR3aa: CTSSFDRGLSYNEQFF

len: 17
d_gene: TRBD2
abundance: NA
v_gene: TRBV11-2
j_gene: TRBJ2-1
CDR3aa: CASSPRSPAGDSYEQFF

len: 14
d_gene: NA
abundance: NA
v_gene: TRBV12-3/TRBV12-4
j_gene: TRBJ2-3
CDR3aa: CARRPTGSGDRLYF

len: 17
d_gene: NA
abundance: once
v_gene: TRBV6-1
j_gene: TRBJ2-1
CDR3aa: CASSGRGVGSSHNDQFF

len: 14
d_gene: NA
abundance: few
v_gene: TRBV29-1
j_gene: TRBJ1-3
CDR3aa: CSVPLQHSGNTLYF

len: 13
d_gene: TRBD1
abundance: many
v_gene: TRBV12-3/TRBV12-4
j_gene: TRBJ2-7
CDR3aa: CASSWTGYYEQYF

len: 21
d_gene: TRBD1
abundance: NA
v_gene: TRBV11-2
j_gene: TRBJ2-6
CDR3aa: CASNIGGDRGISLSGANVLIF

len: 16
d_gene: NA
abundance: NA
v_gene: TRBV2
j_gene: TRBJ1-6
CDR3aa: CASSLQENSYNSPLHF

len: 15
d_gene: TRBD1
abundance: NA
v_gene: TRBV12-3/TRBV12-4
j_gene: TRBJ1-2
CDR3aa: CASCFTGDPNYGYTF

len: 19
d_gene: TRBD2
abundance: many
v_gene: TRBV4-2
j_gene: TRBJ2-1
CDR3aa: CASSQDRTGPAGGPLEQFF

len: 11
d_gene: NA
abundance: NA
v_gene: TRBV6-5
j_gene: TRBJ1-2
CDR3aa: CASNDGRGYIF

len: 11
d_gene: NA
abundance: NA
v_gene: TRBV6-6
j_gene: TRBJ1-4
CDR3aa: CVSSTKEKLSF